The entry below gives a single T cell receptor beta chain sequence along with its context. No antigen is known for it. The entry originates in a study of cytomegalovirus exposure and HLA in healthy donors. The PCR was carried out with 60 Vbeta primers and 13 Jbeta primers. Profiling relied on immunoSEQ multiplex PCR, and the TCRdb table lists in-frame clones only, not all of them. The data hold over 50,000 clones, with more than 70% observed a single time. From germline, CDR1 is GTSNPN and CDR2 SVGIG (reference sequence). J lost 8 bases, V lost 0 bases, and 9 bases had no gene match. The CDR3 length is 16 residues. Regarding the study as a whole: In a later analysis, specific HLA alleles were associated with 16,000 or so TCR beta sequences at a 0.05 false discovery rate. Later genetic work tied a missense DCLRE1C variant to beta-chain V and J trimming. Some segments of the V type, notably TRBV6-2 and TRBV6-3, were excluded as indistinguishable. The authors later found most CMV-associated TCR beta chains appeared HLA-restricted.

The chain joins TRBV30 to TRBJ2-1; 11 bases fit TRBD2. Input material: PBMCs. The receptor was derived from a man aged 25-45 years in good health and CMV-seropositive. The CDR3 loop is CAWSVGTSGPWDEQFF. In DNA form, the CDR3 reads TGTGCCTGGAGTGTCGGGACTAGCGGCCCTTGGGATGAGCAGTTCTTC. The full variable domain, with the rest looked up from reference TRBV30 and TRBJ2-1, is SQTIHQWPATLVQPVGSPLSLECTVEGTSNPNLYWYRQAAGRGLQLLFYSVGIGQISSEVPQNLSASRPQDRQFILSSKKLLLSDSGFYLCAWSVGTSGPWDEQFFGPGTRLTVL.